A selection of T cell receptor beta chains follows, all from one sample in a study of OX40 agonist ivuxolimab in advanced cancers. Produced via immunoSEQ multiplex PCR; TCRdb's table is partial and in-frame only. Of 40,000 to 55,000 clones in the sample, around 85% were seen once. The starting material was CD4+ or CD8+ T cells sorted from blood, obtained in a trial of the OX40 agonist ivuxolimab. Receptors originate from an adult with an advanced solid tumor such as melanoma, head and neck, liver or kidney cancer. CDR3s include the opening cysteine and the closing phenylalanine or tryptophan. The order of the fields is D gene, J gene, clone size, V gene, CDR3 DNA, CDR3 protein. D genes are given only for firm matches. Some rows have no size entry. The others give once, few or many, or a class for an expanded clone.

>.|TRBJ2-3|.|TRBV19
TGTGCCAGTAGTATAGGGGGCCTGGCAGATACGCAGTATTTT
CASSIGGLADTQYF
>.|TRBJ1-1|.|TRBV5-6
TGTGCCAGCAGTCGGGAGAACAGGGATCTGGCTTTCTTT
CASSRENRDLAFF
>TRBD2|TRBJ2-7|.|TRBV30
TGTGCCTGGAGAGAGCGGGGCCGCTCCTACGAGCAGTACTTC
CAWRERGRSYEQYF
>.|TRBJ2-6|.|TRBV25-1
TGTGCCAGCAGTGAATTTGACTCTGGGGCCAACGTCCTGACTTTC
CASSEFDSGANVLTF
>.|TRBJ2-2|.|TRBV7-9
TGTGCCAGCAGCGGGGAGGTCACCGGGGAGCTGTTTTTT
CASSGEVTGELFF
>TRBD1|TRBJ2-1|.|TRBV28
TGTGCCAGCAGGGTTCGAGCCGGGACAGGAGACAATGAGCAGTTCTTC
CASRVRAGTGDNEQFF
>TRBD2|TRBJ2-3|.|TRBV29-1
TGCAGCCTTGGGACTAGCGGGGGACATAGGACGCAGTATTTT
CSLGTSGGHRTQYF
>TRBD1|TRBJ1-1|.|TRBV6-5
TGTGCCAGTAGGTACCCTGGGAGGGGGCCAGGGGATGAAGCTTTCTTT
CASRYPGRGPGDEAFF
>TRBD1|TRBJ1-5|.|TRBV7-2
TGTGCCAGCAGCTTGGGACAGGGGGCGCAGGTCCCCCAGCATTTT
CASSLGQGAQVPQHF
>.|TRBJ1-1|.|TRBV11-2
TGTGCCAGCAGCTTAGCCCTTAAGGGCACTGAAGCTTTCTTT
CASSLALKGTEAFF
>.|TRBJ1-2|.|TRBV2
TGTGCCAGCGGGGGTGAAGGGTCTAAAGTAGGTGGCTACACCTTC
CASGGEGSKVGGYTF
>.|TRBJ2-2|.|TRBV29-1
TGCAGCGTTGAATACGGAGACCGGAGTCACACCGGGGAGCTGTTTTTT
CSVEYGDRSHTGELFF
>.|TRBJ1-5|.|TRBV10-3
TGTGCCATCAGTGAGTCGCGGGCGTCGAGCAATCAGCCCCAGCATTTT
CAISESRASSNQPQHF
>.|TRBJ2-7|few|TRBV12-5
TGTGCTAGTGCCGCTGACTACGAGCAGTACTTC
CASAADYEQYF
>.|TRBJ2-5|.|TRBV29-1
TGCAGCGTTGGGACAGTCCAAGAGACCCAGTACTTC
CSVGTVQETQYF
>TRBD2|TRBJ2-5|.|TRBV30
TGTTCCCTGAAGCGGGGGTATGAGACCCAGTACTTC
CSLKRGYETQYF
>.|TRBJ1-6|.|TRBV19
TGTGCCAGTAGCAGGATGCAGGTCGATGGTGGCCCCCTCCACTTT
CASSRMQVDGGPLHF
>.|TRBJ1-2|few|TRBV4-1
TGCGCCAGCAGCCAAGATGGGGGGGCGAGTAGGTACACCTTC
CASSQDGGASRYTF
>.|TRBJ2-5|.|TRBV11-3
TGTGCCAGCAGCTCCAGGGGTAGTAGGGAGACCCAGTACTTC
CASSSRGSRETQYF
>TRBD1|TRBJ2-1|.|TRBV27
TGTGCCAGCACCATTACGCAGGGGGCGGGGGAGCAGTTCTTC
CASTITQGAGEQFF
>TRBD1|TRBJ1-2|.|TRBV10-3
TGTGCCATCAGTCGGGACAGGGCTTTCTATGGCTACACCTTC
CAISRDRAFYGYTF
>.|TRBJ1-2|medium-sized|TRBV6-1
TGTGCCAGCAATCGGGCAGGGGTTGGCTACACCTTC
CASNRAGVGYTF